This T cell receptor (beta chain) was observed in a study of blood T cell repertoires in COVID-19 (dated by TCRdb to 2019 to 2021). For the study in its entirety: The collaborator samples originated in the United States, Italy and Spain and spanned the acute and convalescent phases of COVID-19. The material from the prospective study consisted of cDNA or gDNA derived from T cells, B-cell-depleted T cells, or PBMCs. The dataset comprised deeply sampled blood TCRbeta repertoires from subjects exposed to, actively infected with, or recovered from COVID-19. A freely available public database, intended as a resource for researchers studying the immune response to SARS-CoV-2, is where the repertoires were released. Samples came from the ongoing ImmuneRACE study (first 160 participants) plus 1,254 subjects from 6 global collaborators. A de-identified subject ID, COVID-19 status, age in years and sex were almost always included in the sample metadata. Where available, HLA class I and class II types were taken from metadata supplied by the sample provider and were not determined by assay-based typing. What the authors observed across the whole study: Clinical and demographic metadata were provided uncurated, with the amount varying by source and participant.

Collaborating institutions collected whole blood in K2EDTA tubes following their own protocols. For TCRbeta analysis, collaborators shipped samples in one of three forms: frozen whole blood, isolated PBMCs, or DNA extracted from either of those sample types. As regards this clone: The antigen it recognizes is unknown. Base qualities are not recorded, but no much larger clone differs from it by a single base.

TCRbeta CDR3 regions were amplified from genomic DNA using the immunoSEQ Assay, a bias-controlled multiplex PCR. Under the source paper's analysis protocol: The number of nucleated cells in each sample was estimated by amplification of reference gene primers within the assay. To quantify the absolute abundance of each unique TCRbeta CDR3 rearrangement, sequence reads were collapsed and filtered. For each sample, productive Simpson clonality was calculated as the square root of Simpson's diversity index across productive rearrangements. What TCRdb holds here is the immuneACCESS table cut down to in-frame rearrangements. Part of the clones is not present; checked against another copy, under half of the missing clones reflect an unresolved V gene, and the others are unexplained. V and J calls and clone size are those listed in that table; D and trimming were worked out from the DNA. In all, the sample holds 59,000 or so clones, and around 79% of those were seen once. The leading ten clones occupy roughly 18% of the sample.

CDR1 and CDR2, looked up from the germline V gene, are SGHRS and YFSETQ. Compared with germline, V lacks 3 bases and J lacks 7 bases; bases without a gene match: 6. Spanning cysteine to phenylalanine, the CDR3 consists of 13 amino acids. The DNA shown is the 39-base CDR3, in frame from base 1. Rearrangement joined TRBV5-1 to TRBJ1-1; 7 nucleotides in the junction match TRBD1. The clonotype originates from a woman aged 45-65 years with active or convalescent COVID-19. Sequencing input: peripheral blood. The CDR3 is CASSSDRLDEAFF. The sequenced DNA: TGCGCCAGCAGCTCGGACAGGCTGGATGAAGCTTTCTTT.